Below are 14 T cell receptor beta chains sequenced from a single sample in a study of response to subunit inactivated influenza vaccine. TCRdb re-called the RT-PCR reads with MiXCR, one entry per CDR3 protein. Of more than 250,000 distinct CDR3 sequences detected, 21% appear once; the ten largest clones hold about 10%. The material sequenced was PBMCs from blood, taken about 20 months after vaccination. These TCRs come from a man in his fifties or sixties who received an inactivated influenza vaccine.

This clonotype was recorded a few times. This sequence joins TRBV11-2 and TRBJ1-2, with D perhaps TRBD1 (5 bases). The CDR3 contains 19 residues. Germline assignment: CDR1 SGHAT and CDR2 FQNNGV. V was trimmed by 0 bases and J by 2 bases, leaving 22 bases between them. The CDR3 nucleotides are TGTGCCAGCAGCTTAGATCTTGTAGCAGGGAGTGGGAACAACTATGGCTACACCTTC. It is translated as CASSLDLVAGSGNNYGYTF.

This clonotype was detected only a few times. The V call is TRBV6-1, the J call TRBJ1-5; D gene unclear. This CDR3 has 15 residues. Per the germline V gene, CDR1 is MNHNS and CDR2 is SASEGT. Trimming left V 3 bases short and J 3 bases short, with 12 bases between. CDR3 in amino acids: CASSEGQLFNQPQHF. The CDR3 DNA reads as TGTGCCAGCAGTGAGGGCCAATTATTCAATCAGCCCCAGCATTTT.

The rearrangement uses TRBV7-2 and TRBJ1-5; D perhaps matches TRBD1 (5 bases). Germline CDR1 SGHTA, CDR2 FQGNSA. This CDR3 has 15 residues. V lost 3 bases to trimming and J lost 1 base, with 10 bases between them. The DNA of the CDR3 is TGTGCCAGCAGCTTGGCAGGGATAAGCAATCAGCCCCAGCATTTT. Protein sequence: CASSLAGISNQPQHF.

The chain has TRBV9 and TRBJ2-1, with D maybe TRBD2 (5 bases). V gave up 4 bases and J gave up 0 bases, with 14 bases separating them. The CDR3 covers 16 residues. Germline CDR1 is SGDLS and CDR2 is YYNGEE. CDR3 protein: CASSTPRGYSYNEQFF. CDR3 DNA: TGTGCCAGCAGCACCCCGCGCGGGTACTCCTACAATGAGCAGTTCTTC.

This clonotype was detected only once. This chain uses TRBV29-1 with TRBJ2-1; D gene uncertain. Trimming took 3 bases from V and 0 from J, leaving 6 bases between them. The germline gives CDR1 SQVTM, CDR2 ANQGSEA. The CDR3 has 13 amino acids. The CDR3 bases are TGCAGCGTTGATAGCAGCTCCTACAATGAGCAGTTCTTC. Translating gives CSVDSSSYNEQFF.

This clonotype showed up just a few times. The J gene is TRBJ1-5, the V gene TRBV7-2, with 10 positions matching TRBD1. This CDR3 is 15 amino acids long. V lost 5 bases and J lost 6; bases outside the gene matches: 7. In germline, CDR1 is SGHTA, CDR2 FQGNSA. CDR3 coding DNA: TGTGCCAGCAGCCCTGGGACAGGGGTTGCTCAGCCCCAGCATTTT. It encodes CASSPGTGVAQPQHF. Based on the CDR3 plus reference TRBV7-2 and TRBJ1-5, the full variable domain is GAGVSQSPSNKVTEKGKDVELRCDPISGHTALYWYRQSLGQGLEFLIYFQGNSAPDKSGLPSDRFSAERTGGSVSTLTIQRTQQEDSAVYLCASSPGTGVAQPQHFGDGTRLSIL.

This clonotype was picked up many times. V is TRBV6-5 and J is TRBJ1-1; D remains ambiguous. The CDR3 totals 16 residues. CDR1 MNHEY and CDR2 SVGAGI come from the germline V gene. Trimming stripped 0 bases from V and 0 bases from J, with 11 bases between. CDR3 region: CASSYSKGRLNTEAFF. In nucleotides, the CDR3 is TGTGCCAGCAGTTACTCGAAGGGCAGACTGAACACTGAAGCTTTCTTT.

V gene TRBV25-1 combines with J gene TRBJ1-4, with no clear D. The germline CDR1 and CDR2 sequences are MGHDK and SYGVNS. Trimming removed 5 bases from V and 8 bases from J, with 21 bases in between. This CDR3 has 16 residues. As DNA, the CDR3 is TGTGCCAGCAGTCCCCTAGGGAACACCTATAGGGAAAAACTGTTTTTT. It translates to CASSPLGNTYREKLFF.

This clonotype was found a few times. The V gene is TRBV12-3 or TRBV12-4, the J gene TRBJ2-1; D not resolved. Trimming shortened V by 1 base and J by 0 bases, and 10 bases separated the two germline ends. There are 16 residues in the CDR3. The CDR3 DNA reads TGTGCCAGCAGTTTAGAACCGGGTTTCTCCTACAATGAGCAGTTCTTC. Protein sequence: CASSLEPGFSYNEQFF.

This clonotype came up many times. V and J are TRBV2 and TRBJ1-1; D is ambiguous. Trimming removed 6 bases at V and 0 bases at J, with 8 bases between. The CDR3 loop spans 13 amino acids. From germline, CDR1 is SNHLY and CDR2 FYNNEI. CDR3 residues: CASRAQMNTEAFF. CDR3 DNA sequence: TGTGCCAGCAGGGCCCAAATGAACACTGAAGCTTTCTTT. Full variable domain (rest looked up from reference TRBV2 and TRBJ1-1): EPEVTQTPSHQVTQMGQEVILRCVPISNHLYFYWYRQILGQKVEFLVSFYNNEISEKSEIFDDQFSVERPDGSNFTLKIRSTKLEDSAMYFCASRAQMNTEAFFGQGTRLTVV.

This clonotype was observed a handful of times. The V and J genes are TRBV10-3 and TRBJ1-2; D gene ambiguous. V lost 7 bases to trimming and J lost 2 bases, with 11 bases between them. Germline V gene data show CDR1 as ENHRY and CDR2 as SYGVKD. CDR3 length equals 13 residues. CDR3 in DNA: TGTGCCATCAATATTGACGGGAACTATGGCTACACCTTC. It codes for CAINIDGNYGYTF.

This clonotype came up many times. The V call is TRBV6-2 or TRBV6-3, the J call TRBJ1-5; maybe TRBD1 (5 bases). Trimming took 0 bases from V and 3 from J, leaving 15 bases between them. Germline loops: CDR1 MNHEY, CDR2 SVGEGT. The CDR3 totals 17 residues. The CDR3 sequence: CASSYSIGGPDNQPQHF. DNA for the CDR3: TGTGCCAGCAGTTACTCGATTGGGGGTCCCGACAATCAGCCCCAGCATTTT.

This clonotype was observed a handful of times. The chain uses TRBV7-8 and TRBJ1-4; D unresolved. Trimming took 0 bases from V and 11 from J, leaving 13 bases between them. This CDR3 has 14 amino acids. Germline lookup yields CDR1 SGHVS and CDR2 FQNEAQ. The CDR3 bases are TGTGCCAGCAGCTTAGCCAGGCCCTGGGTGAAACTGTTTTTT. Translation: CASSLARPWVKLFF.

There are a few counts of this clonotype. The chain couples TRBV28 to TRBJ2-1; D remains ambiguous. The CDR3 totals 15 residues. CDR1 is MDHEN, CDR2 SYDVKM, per germline. V was trimmed by 5 bases and J by 4 bases, leaving 15 bases between them. The CDR3 coding sequence is TGTGCCAGCAGTAGGGTTTCTGACCTTTACAATGAGCAGTTCTTC. As protein: CASSRVSDLYNEQFF. The full variable domain, in which reference TRBV28 and TRBJ2-1 provide the parts outside the CDR3, is DVKVTQSSRYLVKRTGEKVFLECVQDMDHENMFWYRQDPGLGLRLIYFSYDVKMKEKGDIPEGYSVSREKKERFSLILESASTNQTSMYLCASSRVSDLYNEQFFGPGTRLTVL.